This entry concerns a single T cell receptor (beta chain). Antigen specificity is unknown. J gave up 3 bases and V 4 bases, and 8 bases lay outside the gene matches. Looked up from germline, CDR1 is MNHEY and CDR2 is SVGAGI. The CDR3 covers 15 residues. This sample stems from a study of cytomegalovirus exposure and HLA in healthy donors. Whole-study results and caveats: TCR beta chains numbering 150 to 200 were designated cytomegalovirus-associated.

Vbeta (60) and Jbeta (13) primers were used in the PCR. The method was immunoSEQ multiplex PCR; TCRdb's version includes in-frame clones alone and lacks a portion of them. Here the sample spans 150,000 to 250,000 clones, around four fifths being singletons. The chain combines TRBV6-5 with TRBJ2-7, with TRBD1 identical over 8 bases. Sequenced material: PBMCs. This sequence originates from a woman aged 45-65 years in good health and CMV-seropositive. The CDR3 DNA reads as TGTGCCAGCAGTTCCAGGGGGCACAATCTCTACGAGCAGTACTTC. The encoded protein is CASSSRGHNLYEQYF.